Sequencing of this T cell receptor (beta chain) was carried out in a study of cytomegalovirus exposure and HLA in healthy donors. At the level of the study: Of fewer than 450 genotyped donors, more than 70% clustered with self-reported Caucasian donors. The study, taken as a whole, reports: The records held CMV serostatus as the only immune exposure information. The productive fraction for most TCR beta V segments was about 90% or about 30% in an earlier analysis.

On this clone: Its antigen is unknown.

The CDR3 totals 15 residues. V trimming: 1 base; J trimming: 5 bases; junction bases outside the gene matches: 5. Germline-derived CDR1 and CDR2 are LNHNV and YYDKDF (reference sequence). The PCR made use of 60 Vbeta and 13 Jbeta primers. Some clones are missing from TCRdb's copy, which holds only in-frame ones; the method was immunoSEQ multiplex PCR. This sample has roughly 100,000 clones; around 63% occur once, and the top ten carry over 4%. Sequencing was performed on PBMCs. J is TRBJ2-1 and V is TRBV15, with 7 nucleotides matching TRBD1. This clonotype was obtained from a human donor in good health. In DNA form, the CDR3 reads TGTGCCACCAGCAGAGCCCGGACAGGCAACAATGAGCAGTTCTTC. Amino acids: CATSRARTGNNEQFF.